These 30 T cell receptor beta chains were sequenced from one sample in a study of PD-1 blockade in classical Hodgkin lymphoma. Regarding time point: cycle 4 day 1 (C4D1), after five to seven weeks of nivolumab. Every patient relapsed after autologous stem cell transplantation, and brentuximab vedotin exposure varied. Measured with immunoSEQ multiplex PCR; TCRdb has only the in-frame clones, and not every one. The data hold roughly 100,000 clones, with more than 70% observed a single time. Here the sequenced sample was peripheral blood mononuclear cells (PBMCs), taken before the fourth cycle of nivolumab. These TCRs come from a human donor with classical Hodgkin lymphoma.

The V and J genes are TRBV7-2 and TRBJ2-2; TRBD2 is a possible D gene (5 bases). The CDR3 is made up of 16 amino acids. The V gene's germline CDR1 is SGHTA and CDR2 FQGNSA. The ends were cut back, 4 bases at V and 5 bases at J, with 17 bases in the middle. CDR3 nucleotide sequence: TGTGCCAGCAGCTCCCTAGGGAGTTTGGGGACCGGGGAGCTGTTTTTT. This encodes CASSSLGSLGTGELFF.

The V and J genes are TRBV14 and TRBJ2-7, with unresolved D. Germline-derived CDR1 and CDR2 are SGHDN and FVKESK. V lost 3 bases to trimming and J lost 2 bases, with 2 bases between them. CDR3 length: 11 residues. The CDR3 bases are TGTGCCAGCAGCCACGCCTACGAGCAGTACTTC. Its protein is CASSHAYEQYF.

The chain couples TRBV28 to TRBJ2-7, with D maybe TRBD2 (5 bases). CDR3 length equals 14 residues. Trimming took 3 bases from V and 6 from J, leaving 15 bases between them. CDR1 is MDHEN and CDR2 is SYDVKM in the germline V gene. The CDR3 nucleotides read TGTGCCAGCAGTTTCCCGGGGTCCACTCTCGAGCAGTACTTC. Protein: CASSFPGSTLEQYF.

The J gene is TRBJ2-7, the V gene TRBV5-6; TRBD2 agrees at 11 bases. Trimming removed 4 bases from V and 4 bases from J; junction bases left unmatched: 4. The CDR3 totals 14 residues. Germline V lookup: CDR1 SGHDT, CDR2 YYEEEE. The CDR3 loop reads CASSLRLAGYEQYF. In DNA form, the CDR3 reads TGTGCCAGCAGCCTACGACTAGCGGGATACGAGCAGTACTTC. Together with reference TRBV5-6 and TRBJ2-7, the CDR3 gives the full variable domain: DAGVTQSPTHLIKTRGQQVTLRCSPKSGHDTVSWYQQALGQGPQFIFQYYEEEERQRGNFPDRFSGHQFPNYSSELNVNALLLGDSALYLCASSLRLAGYEQYFGPGTRLTVT.

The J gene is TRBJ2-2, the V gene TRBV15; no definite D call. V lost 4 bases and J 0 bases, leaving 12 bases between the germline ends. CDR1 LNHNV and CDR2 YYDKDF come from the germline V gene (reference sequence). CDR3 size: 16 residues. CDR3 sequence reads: CATSKSRNSNTGELFF. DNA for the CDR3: TGTGCCACCAGCAAGAGTCGTAACTCGAACACCGGGGAGCTGTTTTTT. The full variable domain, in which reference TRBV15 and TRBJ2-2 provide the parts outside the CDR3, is DAMVIQNPRYQVTQFGKPVTLSCSQTLNHNVMYWYQQKSSQAPKLLFHYYDKDFNNEADTPDNFQSRRPNTSFCFLDIRSPGLGDTAMYLCATSKSRNSNTGELFFGEGSRLTVL.

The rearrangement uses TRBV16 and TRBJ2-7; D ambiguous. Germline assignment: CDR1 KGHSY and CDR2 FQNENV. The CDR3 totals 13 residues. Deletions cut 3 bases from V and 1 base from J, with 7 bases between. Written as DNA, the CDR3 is TGTGCCAGCAGCCAGCAAAAGTCCTACGAGCAGTACTTC. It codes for CASSQQKSYEQYF.

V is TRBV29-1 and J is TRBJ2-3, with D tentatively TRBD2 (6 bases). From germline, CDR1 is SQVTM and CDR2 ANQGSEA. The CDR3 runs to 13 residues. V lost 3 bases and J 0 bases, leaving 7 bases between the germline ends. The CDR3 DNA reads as TGCAGCGTTGACCTAGCGAGCACAGATACGCAGTATTTT. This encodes CSVDLASTDTQYF.

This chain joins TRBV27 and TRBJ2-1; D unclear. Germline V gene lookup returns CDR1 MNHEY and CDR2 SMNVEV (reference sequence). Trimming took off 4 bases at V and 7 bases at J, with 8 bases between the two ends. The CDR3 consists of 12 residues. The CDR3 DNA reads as TGTGCCAGCAGTTCAGCAGGTAATGAGCAGTTCTTC. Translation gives CASSSAGNEQFF.

Written as DNA, the CDR3 is TGTGCCAGCAGCCGCGGGACAGGGTCTAGCGAGCAGTACTTC. Translating it yields CASSRGTGSSEQYF. This sequence joins TRBV13 and TRBJ2-7; 9 positions match TRBD1. The trim removed 5 bases at V and 6 bases at J, leaving 8 bases unmatched. The V gene's germline CDR1 is PRHDT and CDR2 FYEKMQ (reference sequence). The CDR3 is 14 amino acids.

CDR3 sequence reads: CASSSETYGYTF. The CDR3 nucleotides are TGTGCCAGCAGCTCTGAGACATATGGCTACACCTTC. V and J are TRBV7-2 and TRBJ1-2; D is unresolved. This CDR3 has 12 amino acids. CDR1 and CDR2 from the germline V gene are SGHTA and FQGNSA. V was pared by 4 bases and J by 5 bases, with 8 bases between.

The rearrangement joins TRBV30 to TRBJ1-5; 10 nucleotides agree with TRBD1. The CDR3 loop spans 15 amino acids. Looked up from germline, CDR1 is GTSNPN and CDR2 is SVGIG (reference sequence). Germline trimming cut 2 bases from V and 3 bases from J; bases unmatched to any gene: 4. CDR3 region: CAWSSGQGNNQPQHF. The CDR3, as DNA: TGTGCCTGGAGTTCGGGACAGGGGAACAATCAGCCCCAGCATTTT.

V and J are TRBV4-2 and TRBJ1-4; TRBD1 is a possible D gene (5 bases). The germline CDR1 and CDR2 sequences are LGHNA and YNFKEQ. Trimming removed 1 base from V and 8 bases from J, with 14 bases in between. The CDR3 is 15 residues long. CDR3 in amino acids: CASSQGPGRREKLFF. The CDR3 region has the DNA TGTGCCAGCAGCCAAGGTCCGGGACGGAGGGAAAAACTGTTTTTT.

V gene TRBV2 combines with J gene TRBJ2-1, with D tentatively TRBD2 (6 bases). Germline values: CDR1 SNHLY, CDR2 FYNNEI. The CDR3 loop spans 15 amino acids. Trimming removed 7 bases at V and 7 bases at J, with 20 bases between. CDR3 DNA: TGTGCCAGCACCCAATATGGGGGGTCTCGGAATGAGCAGTTCTTC. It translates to CASTQYGGSRNEQFF.

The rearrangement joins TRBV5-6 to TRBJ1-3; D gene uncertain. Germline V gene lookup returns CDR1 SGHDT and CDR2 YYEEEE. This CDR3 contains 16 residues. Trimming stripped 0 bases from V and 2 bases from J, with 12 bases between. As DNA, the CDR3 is TGTGCCAGCAGCTTGGTGGCCAGGAGGACTGGAAACACCATATATTTT. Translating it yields CASSLVARRTGNTIYF. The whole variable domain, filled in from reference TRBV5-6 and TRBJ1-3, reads DAGVTQSPTHLIKTRGQQVTLRCSPKSGHDTVSWYQQALGQGPQFIFQYYEEEERQRGNFPDRFSGHQFPNYSSELNVNALLLGDSALYLCASSLVARRTGNTIYFGEGSWLTVV.

The CDR3 region has the DNA TGTGCCTGGAGTGTATCAGGGGCGAACCCCTTCAAAAGCTCCTACGAGCAGTACTTC. It specifies CAWSVSGANPFKSSYEQYF. V gene TRBV30 combines with J gene TRBJ2-7, with a weak D call TRBD1 (6 bases). Trimming took 0 bases from V and 0 from J, leaving 24 bases between them. This CDR3 spans 19 amino acids. Germline V gives CDR1 GTSNPN, CDR2 SVGIG (reference sequence).

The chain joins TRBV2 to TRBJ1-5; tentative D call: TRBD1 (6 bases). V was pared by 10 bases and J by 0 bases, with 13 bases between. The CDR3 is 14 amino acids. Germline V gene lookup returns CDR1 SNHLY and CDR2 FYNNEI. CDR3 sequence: CATHGTNSNQPQHF. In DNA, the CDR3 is TGTGCCACCCACGGGACAAATAGCAATCAGCCCCAGCATTTT.

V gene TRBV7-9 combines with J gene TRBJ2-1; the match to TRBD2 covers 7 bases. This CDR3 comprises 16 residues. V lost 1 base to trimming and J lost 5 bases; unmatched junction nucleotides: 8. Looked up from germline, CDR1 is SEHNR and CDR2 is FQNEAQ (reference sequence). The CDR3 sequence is CASSLVSSGRHNEQFF. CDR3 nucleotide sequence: TGTGCCAGCAGCTTAGTCTCTAGCGGTCGACACAATGAGCAGTTCTTC.

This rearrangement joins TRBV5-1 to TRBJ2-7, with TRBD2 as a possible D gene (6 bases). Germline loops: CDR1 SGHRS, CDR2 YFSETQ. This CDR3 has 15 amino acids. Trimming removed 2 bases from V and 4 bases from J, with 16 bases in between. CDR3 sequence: CASSLTAGKEYEQYF. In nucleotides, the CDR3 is TGCGCCAGCAGCTTAACGGCGGGAAAAGAGTACGAGCAGTACTTC.

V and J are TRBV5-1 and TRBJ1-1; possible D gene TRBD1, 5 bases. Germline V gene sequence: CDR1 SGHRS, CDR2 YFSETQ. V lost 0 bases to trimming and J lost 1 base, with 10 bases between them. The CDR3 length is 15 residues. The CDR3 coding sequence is TGCGCCAGCAGCTTGGCCGGGACGGCGAACACTGAAGCTTTCTTT. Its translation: CASSLAGTANTEAFF.

DNA of the CDR3: TGCGCCAGCAGTCCAGGGACAGGCCTTCTATTCTATGGCTACACCTTC. Translated: CASSPGTGLLFYGYTF. The gene calls are TRBV23-1 and TRBJ1-2, with TRBD1 matching 8 bases. TRBV23-1 is an ORF, with its function uncertain. The J segment lost 4 bases and the V segment lost 4 bases, leaving 11 bases of the junction unmatched. CDR3 length: 16 amino acids.

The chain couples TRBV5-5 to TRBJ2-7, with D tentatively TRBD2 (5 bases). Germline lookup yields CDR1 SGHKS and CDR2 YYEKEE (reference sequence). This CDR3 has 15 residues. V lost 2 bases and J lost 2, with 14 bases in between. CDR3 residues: CASSLHDGLTYEQYF. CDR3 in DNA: TGTGCCAGCAGCTTACACGACGGACTTACCTACGAGCAGTACTTC.

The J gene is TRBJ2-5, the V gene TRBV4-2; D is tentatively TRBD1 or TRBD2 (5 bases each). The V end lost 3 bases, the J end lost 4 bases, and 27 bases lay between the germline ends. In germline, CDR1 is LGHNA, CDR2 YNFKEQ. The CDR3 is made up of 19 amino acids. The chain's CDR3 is CASSQYTQLHGALGETQYF. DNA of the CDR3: TGTGCCAGCAGCCAGTACACACAGCTTCACGGGGCTCTAGGAGAGACCCAGTACTTC.

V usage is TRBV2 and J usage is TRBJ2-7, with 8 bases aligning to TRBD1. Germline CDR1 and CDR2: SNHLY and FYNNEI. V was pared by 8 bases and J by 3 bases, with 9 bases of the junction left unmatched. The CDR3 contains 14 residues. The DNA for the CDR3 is TGTGCCAGCTCTGGACAGGGTGCATTCTACGAGCAGTACTTC. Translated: CASSGQGAFYEQYF.

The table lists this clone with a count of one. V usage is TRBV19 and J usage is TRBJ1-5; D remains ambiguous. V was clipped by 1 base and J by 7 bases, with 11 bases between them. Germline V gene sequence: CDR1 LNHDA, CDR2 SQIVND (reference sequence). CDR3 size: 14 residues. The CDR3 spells CASSIGFGLQPQHF. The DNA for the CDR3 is TGTGCCAGTAGTATAGGTTTCGGCCTCCAGCCCCAGCATTTT.

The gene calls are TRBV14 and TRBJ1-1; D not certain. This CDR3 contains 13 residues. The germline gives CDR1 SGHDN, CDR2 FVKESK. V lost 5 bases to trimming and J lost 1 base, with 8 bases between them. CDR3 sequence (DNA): TGTGCCAGCAGCTTTGGGAGGAACACTGAAGCTTTCTTT. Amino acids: CASSFGRNTEAFF.

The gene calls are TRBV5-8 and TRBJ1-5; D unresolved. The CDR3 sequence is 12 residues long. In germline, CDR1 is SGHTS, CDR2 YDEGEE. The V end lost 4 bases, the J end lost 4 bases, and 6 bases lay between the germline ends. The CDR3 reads CASSLSNQPQHF. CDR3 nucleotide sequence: TGTGCCAGCAGCCTCAGTAATCAGCCCCAGCATTTT.

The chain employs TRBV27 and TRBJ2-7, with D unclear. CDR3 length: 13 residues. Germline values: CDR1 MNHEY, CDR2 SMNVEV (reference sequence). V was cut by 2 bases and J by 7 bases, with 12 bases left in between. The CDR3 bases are TGTGCCAGCAGTTTAATTTGGGGAACGGAGCAGTACTTC. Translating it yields CASSLIWGTEQYF.

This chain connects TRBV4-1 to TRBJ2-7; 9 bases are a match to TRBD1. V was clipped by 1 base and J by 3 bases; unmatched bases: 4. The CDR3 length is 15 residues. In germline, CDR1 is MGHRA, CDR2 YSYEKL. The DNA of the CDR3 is TGCGCCAGCAGCCAAGCGACAGGGGGACTCTACGAGCAGTACTTC. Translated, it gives CASSQATGGLYEQYF.

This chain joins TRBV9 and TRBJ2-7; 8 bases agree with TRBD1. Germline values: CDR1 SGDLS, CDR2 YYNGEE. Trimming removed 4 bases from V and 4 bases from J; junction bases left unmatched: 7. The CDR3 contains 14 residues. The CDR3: CASSPRQGSYEQYF. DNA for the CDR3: TGTGCCAGCAGCCCGCGACAGGGGAGTTACGAGCAGTACTTC.

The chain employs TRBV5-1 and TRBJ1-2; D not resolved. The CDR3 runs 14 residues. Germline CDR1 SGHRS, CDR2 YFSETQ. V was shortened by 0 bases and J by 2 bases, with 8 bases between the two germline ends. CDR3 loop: CASSLETANYGYTF. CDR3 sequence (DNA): TGCGCCAGCAGCTTGGAAACAGCGAACTATGGCTACACCTTC.